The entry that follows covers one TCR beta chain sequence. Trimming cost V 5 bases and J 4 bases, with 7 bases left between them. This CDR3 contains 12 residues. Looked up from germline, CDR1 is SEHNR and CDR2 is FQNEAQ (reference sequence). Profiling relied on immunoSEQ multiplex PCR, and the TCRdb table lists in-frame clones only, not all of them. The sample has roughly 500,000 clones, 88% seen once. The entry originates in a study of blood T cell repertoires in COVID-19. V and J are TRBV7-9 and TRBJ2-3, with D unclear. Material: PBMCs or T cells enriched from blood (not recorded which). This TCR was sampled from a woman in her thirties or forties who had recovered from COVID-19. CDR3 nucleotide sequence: TGTGCCAGCAGCGAGAGGCCAGATACGCAGTATTTT. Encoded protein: CASSERPDTQYF.